A selection of T cell receptor beta chains follows, all from one sample in a study of blood T cells in healthy people across ages. Using its own MiXCR run on the 5' RACE reads, TCRdb lists one record per CDR3 protein. The sample carries some 940,000 distinct CDR3 sequences, roughly 28% recorded once. These data were likewise used in another study, on T cells of mothers and their children.

Sequenced: blood. These receptors all come from a woman aged 35 to 49 in good health. CDR3s include the opening cysteine and the closing phenylalanine or tryptophan. D genes are given only for firm matches. The size entry is marked missing in some rows and otherwise reads once, few, many or a size class.

>NA|TRBJ1-5|14|TRBV12-3/TRBV12-4|NA
TGTGCCAGCAGTTTAAGGGAGAACAATCAGCCCCAGCATTTT
CASSLRENNQPQHF
>NA|TRBJ2-3|13|TRBV14|NA
TGTGCCAGCAGCCCCGAGCTCACAGATACGCAGTATTTT
CASSPELTDTQYF
>TRBD1|TRBJ1-1|13|TRBV7-8|NA
TGTGCCAGCAGCAACCACAGGGGCACTGAAGCTTTCTTT
CASSNHRGTEAFF
>NA|TRBJ2-1|15|TRBV15|many
TGTGCCACCAGCAGAGATCTGGGTTCCTACAATGAGCAGTTCTTC
CATSRDLGSYNEQFF
>NA|TRBJ2-1|15|TRBV5-1|few
TGCGCCAGCAGCTTGGCAGGGATAGAATTCAATGAGCAGTTCTTC
CASSLAGIEFNEQFF
>TRBD1|TRBJ1-2|15|TRBV5-1|NA
TGCGCCAGCAGCCCGACAGGGAATATAAACTATGGCTACACCTTC
CASSPTGNINYGYTF
>NA|TRBJ2-5|13|TRBV6-6|many
TGTGCCAGCAGTGACGGACTCATGGAGACCCAGTACTTC
CASSDGLMETQYF
>TRBD1|TRBJ2-6|17|TRBV27|many
TGTGCCAGCAGTTTACAGAAGGACAGGGCTGGGGCCAACGTCCTGACTTTC
CASSLQKDRAGANVLTF
>TRBD1|TRBJ2-3|15|TRBV29-1|NA
TGCAGCGTTGAGGGACAGGTCGTGGGCACAGATACGCAGTATTTT
CSVEGQVVGTDTQYF
>TRBD1|TRBJ2-4|16|TRBV4-1|once
TGCGCCAGCAGCGCCCCGGGACAGGGAAGCGGAAACATTCAGTACTTC
CASSAPGQGSGNIQYF
>NA|TRBJ2-1|13|TRBV6-4|few
TGTGCCAGCAGTGATGGCGAGAACAATGAGCAGTTCTTC
CASSDGENNEQFF
>NA|TRBJ2-1|12|TRBV6-1|NA
TGTACCAGCAGTGAATACGGCTATGAGCAGTTCTTC
CTSSEYGYEQFF
>TRBD2|TRBJ2-5|17|TRBV12-3/TRBV12-4|NA
TGTGCCAGCAGTTTAGCGGAGGCTAGCGGGGGGCCCTTGGAGCAGTACTTC
CASSLAEASGGPLEQYF
>NA|TRBJ2-5|14|TRBV7-6|NA
TGTGCCAGCAGCTTAAATACGTTGGGGGAGACCCAGTACTTC
CASSLNTLGETQYF
>TRBD2|TRBJ2-7|17|TRBV14|NA
TGTGCCAGCAGCCACCCAAGGCGTAGCGGGGTGCCCAACGAGCAGTACTTC
CASSHPRRSGVPNEQYF
>TRBD1|TRBJ1-5|14|TRBV6-1|few
TGTGCCAGCAATACCGGGACAGCAAATCAGCCCCAGCATTTT
CASNTGTANQPQHF
>NA|TRBJ1-5|14|TRBV4-3|NA
TGCGCCAGCAGCCAAGAAGGAGACAATCAGCCCCGGCATTTT
CASSQEGDNQPRHF
>NA|TRBJ2-7|15|TRBV4-1|few
TGCGCCAGCAGCCTCCTAGGGGGGGAGGCGGACGAGCAGTACTTC
CASSLLGGEADEQYF
>NA|TRBJ2-2|15|TRBV29-1|few
TGCAGCGTTGACGGGCTCCACCAGGGGACCGGGGAGCTGTTTTTT
CSVDGLHQGTGELFF
>NA|TRBJ2-2|15|TRBV12-3/TRBV12-4|few
TGTGCCAGCAGTTTTCGTGGGGCGAACACCGGGGAGCTGTTTTTT
CASSFRGANTGELFF
>NA|TRBJ1-2|15|TRBV30|NA
TGTGCCTGGAGTGTGGGGGACGCTTCTAACTATGGCTACACCTTC
CAWSVGDASNYGYTF
>NA|TRBJ1-5|15|TRBV10-3|many
TGTGCCATCTCCCCTACGGGGAGGGAAGGTCAGCCCCAGCATTTT
CAISPTGREGQPQHF
>TRBD1|TRBJ1-2|15|TRBV12-3/TRBV12-4|few
TGTGCCAGCAGTTCGGGACAGACAGCTAACTATGGCTACACCTTC
CASSSGQTANYGYTF
>NA|TRBJ2-6|14|TRBV3-1|many
TGTGCCAGCAGCCAGGTCCAAGGGGCCAACGTCCTGACTTTC
CASSQVQGANVLTF
>NA|TRBJ1-1|11|TRBV6-5|few
TGTGCCAGCAGCCGGGGGTTTGAAGCTTTCTTT
CASSRGFEAFF
>NA|TRBJ2-5|13|TRBV20-1|NA
TGCAGTGGTCAACCAGGGGTCCAAGAGACCCGGTACTTC
CSGQPGVQETRYF
>TRBD2|TRBJ2-5|16|TRBV7-2|NA
TGTGCCAGCAGCTACTATAGCGGGCCCTCCCCAGAGACCCAGTACTTC
CASSYYSGPSPETQYF
>NA|TRBJ2-6|16|TRBV5-1|many
TGCGCCAGCGACCCGGGACATCTCTCTGGGGCCAACGTCCTGACTTTC
CASDPGHLSGANVLTF
>NA|TRBJ1-1|16|TRBV4-1|NA
TGCGCCAGCAGCCAAGCGTTCTACAGCTACTCCACTGAAGCTTTCTTT
CASSQAFYSYSTEAFF
>TRBD1|TRBJ2-7|16|TRBV7-9|few
TGTGCCAGCAGCATATCCCGGACAGGGATATCCTACGAGCAGTACTTC
CASSISRTGISYEQYF
>NA|TRBJ2-7|16|TRBV18|many
TGTGCCAGCTCAGTACAGGAGACAGGTCGCTCCTACGAGCAGTACTTC
CASSVQETGRSYEQYF
>TRBD1|TRBJ2-5|17|TRBV4-1|NA
TGCGCCAGCAGCCAAGCCTCCGGGACAGGGGGTGGGGAGACCCAGTACTTC
CASSQASGTGGGETQYF
>NA|TRBJ1-5|15|TRBV5-1|few
TGCGCCAGCAGCCCCGAGCCAGCTAGCAATCAGCCCCAGCATTTT
CASSPEPASNQPQHF
>NA|TRBJ2-7|15|TRBV24-1|NA
TGTGCCACCAGTGATCCACAGGGAAAGTCCTACGAGCAGTACTTC
CATSDPQGKSYEQYF
>TRBD1|TRBJ1-1|17|TRBV18|NA
TGTGCCAGCTCACCAGGGACAGGGGTCGGTTCGAACACTGAAGCTTTCTTT
CASSPGTGVGSNTEAFF
>TRBD1|TRBJ1-1|14|TRBV27|few
TGTGCCAGCAGGCCAGGGGGCGCCGGCACTGAAGCTTTCTTT
CASRPGGAGTEAFF
>NA|TRBJ2-1|14|TRBV6-4|NA
TGTGCCAGCAGTGACAAGGGCGGGCACAATGAGCGGTTCTTC
CASSDKGGHNERFF
>TRBD2|TRBJ2-1|16|TRBV20-1|few
TGCAGTGCTAGAGATTTCGCGGGGGGGCCAGGCGATGAGCAGTTCTTC
CSARDFAGGPGDEQFF
>TRBD1|TRBJ2-1|14|TRBV29-1|NA
TGCAGCGTTGGCGGACAGGGGCGCCGAGAGACCCAGTTCTTC
CSVGGQGRRETQFF
>NA|TRBJ1-5|16|TRBV4-3|few
TGCGCCAGCAGCCAAGACCTAAGGGGTGGCAATCAGCTCCAGCATTTT
CASSQDLRGGNQLQHF
>NA|TRBJ2-5|14|TRBV20-1|NA
TGCAGTGCACGGAGGCAAAAGTACCAAGAGACCCAGTACTTC
CSARRQKYQETQYF
>NA|TRBJ1-1|15|TRBV15|NA
TGTGCCACCAGCTCCCCCGGGAGGGGGGACACTGAAGCTTTCTTT
CATSSPGRGDTEAFF